The 30 T cell receptor beta chains below come from one sample, sequenced in a study of blood T cell repertoires in COVID-19. This table comes from immunoSEQ multiplex PCR, and its TCRdb copy is limited to in-frame clones, with some not included. The sample comprises around 100,000 clones, about 90% of which are singletons, and around 5% rests with the top ten. The source material was peripheral blood. The origin of the receptors is a woman in her forties or fifties with COVID-19, enrolled during active disease.

This clone was picked up a small number of times. The chain joins TRBV7-2 to TRBJ2-7, with TRBD1 matching over 10 bases. This CDR3 is built from 15 residues. After removal of 5 bases from V and 3 bases from J, the junction contained 7 bases not matched to a gene. Germline V lookup: CDR1 SGHTA, CDR2 FQGNSA. The CDR3: CASSPWGQGNYEQYF. The CDR3 DNA reads as TGTGCCAGCAGCCCATGGGGACAGGGGAACTACGAGCAGTACTTC.

The rearrangement joins TRBV6-6 to TRBJ2-1, with TRBD1 as a possible D gene (7 bases). V was cut by 2 bases and J by 9 bases, with 11 bases left in between. The CDR3 totals 13 residues. CDR1 and CDR2 from the germline V gene are MNHNY and SVGAGI (reference sequence). The CDR3 sequence: CASSYTQGGEQFF. CDR3 DNA: TGTGCCAGCAGTTACACTCAGGGGGGTGAGCAGTTCTTC.

V usage is TRBV5-1 and J usage is TRBJ1-1, with D possibly being TRBD1 (6 bases). Trimming took off 2 bases at V and 6 bases at J, with 11 bases between the two ends. Germline CDR1 and CDR2: SGHRS and YFSETQ. This CDR3 region has 13 residues. The CDR3 reads CASSLPRGSEAFF. CDR3 coding DNA: TGCGCCAGCAGCTTACCCAGGGGATCTGAAGCTTTCTTT. The full variable domain, its missing parts supplied by reference TRBV5-1 and TRBJ1-1, is KAGVTQTPRYLIKTRGQQVTLSCSPISGHRSVSWYQQTPGQGLQFLFEYFSETQRNKGNFPGRFSGRQFSNSRSEMNVSTLELGDSALYLCASSLPRGSEAFFGQGTRLTVV.

The chain joins TRBV30 to TRBJ2-7, with D perhaps TRBD1 (5 bases). With 1 base removed from V and 5 bases from J, the gap between germline ends came to 12 bases. The germline V gene has CDR1 GTSNPN and CDR2 SVGIG (reference sequence). CDR3 length: 13 residues. DNA for the CDR3: TGTGCCTGGAGTGCCGGCAGGGCCAACGAGCAGTACTTC. This translates into CAWSAGRANEQYF.

About this clone itself: One junction end does not reproduce the germline sequence, and a read error may be involved. The CDR3 DNA sequence: TGCGCCAACAGCCAAGATTTCGCGGGGGGGTACACCGGGGAGCTGTTTTTT. It translates to CANSQDFAGGYTGELFF. This rearrangement joins TRBV4-1 to TRBJ2-2, with TRBD2 matching 9 bases. The CDR3 length is 17 residues. Germline CDR1 reads MGHRA; CDR2 reads YSYEKL.

V gene TRBV2 combines with J gene TRBJ2-7, with 10 nucleotides matching TRBD1. The CDR3 contains 14 residues. With V trimmed by 6 bases and J by 2 bases, 4 bases remained unmatched. CDR1 and CDR2 (germline): SNHLY, FYNNEI. This CDR3 is CASRGTGATYEQYF. CDR3 nucleotide sequence: TGTGCCAGCAGGGGGACAGGGGCCACCTACGAGCAGTACTTC. Together with reference TRBV2 and TRBJ2-7, the CDR3 gives the full variable domain: EPEVTQTPSHQVTQMGQEVILRCVPISNHLYFYWYRQILGQKVEFLVSFYNNEISEKSEIFDDQFSVERPDGSNFTLKIRSTKLEDSAMYFCASRGTGATYEQYFGPGTRLTVT.

The chain is built from TRBV9 and TRBJ2-5; D gene unclear. V was pared by 0 bases and J by 1 base, with 7 bases between. CDR1 SGDLS and CDR2 YYNGEE come from the germline V gene. CDR3 length: 14 amino acids. CDR3 amino acids: CASSVAGFQETQYF. DNA of the CDR3: TGTGCCAGCAGCGTAGCCGGTTTCCAAGAGACCCAGTACTTC.

This chain joins TRBV5-1 and TRBJ2-6; D unresolved. V was clipped by 1 base and J by 2 bases, with 4 bases between them. CDR1 is SGHRS, CDR2 YFSETQ, per germline. The CDR3 extends over 14 amino acids. The CDR3 loop reads CASSLSTGANVLTF. The CDR3 bases are TGCGCCAGCAGCTTGTCTACTGGGGCCAACGTCCTGACTTTC.

The CDR3 sequence: CASSPETPGAQYF. The CDR3 nucleotides read TGCGCCAGCAGCCCGGAGACGCCCGGGGCCCAGTACTTC. The chain has TRBV4-3 and TRBJ2-5; possibly TRBD2 for D (5 bases). The CDR3 loop spans 13 amino acids. V lost 4 bases and J lost 9, with 15 bases in between. Germline V gene sequence: CDR1 LGHNA, CDR2 YSLEER.

The chain employs TRBV24-1 and TRBJ2-3; possible D gene TRBD1, 6 bases. Germline assignment: CDR1 KGHDR and CDR2 SFDVKD. Trimming removed 3 bases from V and 6 bases from J, with 24 bases in between. The CDR3 is 18 residues long. The CDR3 loop reads CATSDTSVGGRGFDTQYF. In DNA form, the CDR3 reads TGTGCCACCAGTGATACATCAGTTGGAGGCAGGGGTTTTGATACGCAGTATTTT.

V usage is TRBV5-1 and J usage is TRBJ2-3, with 10 bases fitting TRBD1. The ends lost 0 bases at V and 3 bases at J; junction bases unmatched: 4. The CDR3 loop spans 16 amino acids. Germline V gene lookup returns CDR1 SGHRS and CDR2 YFSETQ. DNA for the CDR3: TGCGCCAGCAGCTTGGGACAGGGGGCAGCAACAGATACGCAGTATTTT. Residues: CASSLGQGAATDTQYF.

The CDR3 nucleotides are TGTGCCAGCAGCGTAGCCGCGGGGCGAGATACGCAGTATTTT. Residues: CASSVAAGRDTQYF. This rearrangement joins TRBV9 to TRBJ2-3; D may be TRBD2 (6 bases). CDR1 SGDLS and CDR2 YYNGEE come from the germline V gene. The CDR3 runs to 14 residues. V lost 0 bases to trimming and J lost 5 bases, with 10 bases between them.

The chain has TRBV6-5 and TRBJ1-4; possible D gene TRBD1, 5 bases. V dropped 0 bases and J dropped 5 bases, with 10 bases sitting between them. This CDR3 comprises 15 residues. The V gene's germline CDR1 is MNHEY and CDR2 SVGAGI. In nucleotides, the CDR3 is TGTGCCAGCAGTTACTCTGGACAAAAGAATGAAAAACTGTTTTTT. Translation gives CASSYSGQKNEKLFF.

The chain is built from TRBV3-1 (or the pseudogene TRBV3-2) and TRBJ2-7; TRBD2 aligns across 8 bases. Per the germline V gene, CDR1 is LGHDT and CDR2 is YNNKEL (reference sequence). V trimming: 3 bases; J trimming: 2 bases; junction bases outside the gene matches: 9. The CDR3 covers 16 residues. The CDR3: CASSQGIAGSTYEQYF. CDR3 DNA sequence: TGTGCCAGCAGCCAGGGTATAGCGGGGAGCACCTACGAGCAGTACTTC.

V and J are TRBV7-6 and TRBJ2-3, with TRBD2 identical over 10 bases. CDR3 length: 15 amino acids. Germline V CDR1 and CDR2: SGHVS, FNYEAQ. V shed 3 bases and J 4 bases; nucleotides not matched to a gene: 4. The CDR3: CASSFQRGGADTQYF. CDR3 bases: TGTGCCAGCAGCTTTCAGCGGGGGGGCGCAGATACGCAGTATTTT.

The chain has TRBV20-1 and TRBJ2-3; TRBD2 aligns across 9 bases. V lost 3 bases and J lost 3; bases outside the gene matches: 7. Looked up from germline, CDR1 is DFQATT and CDR2 is SNEGSKA (reference sequence). CDR3 length equals 15 residues. Here the CDR3 DNA reads TGCAGTGCTAGTCTTGGGACTAGCAGAACAGATACGCAGTATTTT. It translates to CSASLGTSRTDTQYF.

As for this clone: In the same sample, other DNA sequences code for this CDR3. The genes are TRBV5-1 and TRBJ1-2, with D tentatively TRBD1 (5 bases). Trimming took 0 bases from V and 6 from J, leaving 12 bases between them. This CDR3 has 14 amino acids. Germline V gene data show CDR1 as SGHRS and CDR2 as YFSETQ. The CDR3 protein is CASSLAGQGDGYTF. The CDR3 DNA sequence: TGCGCCAGCAGCTTGGCCGGGCAGGGCGATGGCTACACCTTC.

This clone was counted once. This sequence joins TRBV11-2 and TRBJ1-1, with D perhaps matching TRBD1 (6 bases). The CDR3 length is 15 residues. Germline V CDR1 and CDR2: SGHAT, FQNNGV. V was trimmed by 4 bases and J by 1 base, leaving 13 bases between them. The CDR3 DNA sequence: TGTGCCAGCAGCTCTCAGGGGATGGCGAACACTGAAGCTTTCTTT. It yields the protein CASSSQGMANTEAFF.

This sequence joins TRBV28 and TRBJ1-2; D is perhaps TRBD1 (6 bases). CDR1 is MDHEN and CDR2 is SYDVKM in the germline V gene. V was trimmed by 4 bases and J by 4 bases, leaving 19 bases between them. The CDR3 sequence is 16 residues long. The CDR3 region is CASSSDTWGRSYGYTF. The CDR3 nucleotides read TGTGCCAGCAGTTCGGATACGTGGGGGCGCAGCTATGGCTACACCTTC.

In its sample, this clone was seen many times. The V gene is TRBV2, the J gene TRBJ2-3; D perhaps matches TRBD2 (6 bases). Trimming shortened V by 3 bases and J by 1 base, and 8 bases separated the two germline ends. This CDR3 has 14 amino acids. Looked up from germline, CDR1 is SNHLY and CDR2 is FYNNEI. The CDR3 DNA reads as TGTGCCAGCAGTGAGGGGGGAGGCACAGATACGCAGTATTTT. This codes for CASSEGGGTDTQYF.

The chain is built from TRBV18 and TRBJ1-3, with 9 positions matching TRBD1. The CDR3 sequence is 17 residues long. J gave up 0 bases and V 3 bases, and 6 bases lay outside the gene matches. Germline CDR1 and CDR2: KGHSH and LQKENI. The CDR3 region is CASSPGGQGRSGNTIYF. The CDR3 DNA follows: TGTGCCAGCTCACCGGGGGGACAGGGTCGCTCTGGAAACACCATATATTTT.

J is TRBJ2-3 and V is TRBV4-1, with a possible D match to TRBD2 (5 bases). The CDR3 is 19 residues long. Germline CDR1 is MGHRA and CDR2 is YSYEKL. Between the trimmed V and J ends, which lost 0 bases and 0 bases, there was a span of 19 bases. The CDR3 DNA follows: TGCGCCAGCAGCCAAGATGAGGGAATGTCCGCGGGTAGCACAGATACGCAGTATTTT. It translates to CASSQDEGMSAGSTDTQYF.

V and J are TRBV12-3 or TRBV12-4 and TRBJ1-4, with D uncertain. The CDR3 is 13 residues long. Trimming took off 2 bases at V and 5 bases at J, with 6 bases between the two ends. For the CDR3, the DNA is TGTGCCAGCAGTTTATACAGCAATGAAAAACTGTTTTTT. Protein product: CASSLYSNEKLFF.

This clone has a single count. The rearrangement joins TRBV4-1 to TRBJ2-1; D possibly corresponds to TRBD2 (6 bases). The germline CDR1 and CDR2 sequences are MGHRA and YSYEKL. The germline V and J ends were trimmed by 1 base and 4 bases, with 11 bases remaining between them. CDR3 length equals 15 residues. The CDR3 region has the DNA TGCGCCAGCAGCCAAGTCGCGGGACCATACAATGAGCAGTTCTTC. It encodes CASSQVAGPYNEQFF.

The rearrangement links TRBV19 to TRBJ2-5, with TRBD2 matching over 9 bases. Germline loops: CDR1 LNHDA, CDR2 SQIVND (reference sequence). The ends lost 1 base at V and 3 bases at J; junction bases unmatched: 6. This CDR3 region has 16 residues. The CDR3 is CASSIGGGAEKETQYF. CDR3 nucleotide sequence: TGTGCCAGTAGTATAGGCGGGGGGGCCGAGAAAGAGACCCAGTACTTC.

This clone was observed a handful of times. The rearrangement uses TRBV18 and TRBJ1-1; D call uncertain. CDR1 and CDR2 (germline): KGHSH, LQKENI. Trimming pared 2 bases from V and 6 bases from J, leaving 10 bases between. The CDR3 has 13 amino acids. The CDR3 region has the DNA TGTGCCAGCTCACCAAACGGGTTCTCTGAAGCTTTCTTT. Protein sequence: CASSPNGFSEAFF.

V usage is TRBV19 and J usage is TRBJ2-1, with D unresolved. The V gene's germline CDR1 is LNHDA and CDR2 SQIVND (reference sequence). CDR3 length equals 15 residues. V gave up 3 bases and J gave up 5 bases, with 14 bases separating them. CDR3 DNA: TGTGCCAGTAGTATTTCAGAAAATAAACACAATGAGCAGTTCTTC. Amino acids: CASSISENKHNEQFF.

V and J are TRBV5-6 and TRBJ2-5; the match to TRBD2 covers 9 bases. Trimming cost V 4 bases and J 5 bases; bases outside gene matches: 15. The CDR3 totals 17 residues. The germline gives CDR1 SGHDT, CDR2 YYEEEE. CDR3 region: CASSILSAGGPGETQYF. CDR3 nucleotide sequence: TGTGCCAGCAGCATCCTCTCGGCGGGGGGGCCAGGTGAGACCCAGTACTTC.

The gene calls are TRBV9 and TRBJ2-1, with D possibly TRBD2 on 6 matching bases. Germline-derived CDR1 and CDR2 are SGDLS and YYNGEE. This CDR3 region has 15 residues. The V end was cut by 0 bases, the J end by 2 bases, with 9 bases between. This chain's CDR3 is CASSVGSGAYNEQFF. The CDR3 bases are TGTGCCAGCAGCGTAGGTTCGGGGGCCTACAATGAGCAGTTCTTC.

J is TRBJ1-6 and V is TRBV5-1; D is perhaps TRBD1 (6 bases). Germline V gives CDR1 SGHRS, CDR2 YFSETQ. The CDR3 is made up of 15 amino acids. Between the trimmed V and J ends, which lost 0 bases and 8 bases, there was a span of 12 bases. CDR3 nucleotides: TGCGCCAGCAGCTTGGTAGCGGGGGCAGATTCACCCCTCCACTTT. Amino acid sequence: CASSLVAGADSPLHF.